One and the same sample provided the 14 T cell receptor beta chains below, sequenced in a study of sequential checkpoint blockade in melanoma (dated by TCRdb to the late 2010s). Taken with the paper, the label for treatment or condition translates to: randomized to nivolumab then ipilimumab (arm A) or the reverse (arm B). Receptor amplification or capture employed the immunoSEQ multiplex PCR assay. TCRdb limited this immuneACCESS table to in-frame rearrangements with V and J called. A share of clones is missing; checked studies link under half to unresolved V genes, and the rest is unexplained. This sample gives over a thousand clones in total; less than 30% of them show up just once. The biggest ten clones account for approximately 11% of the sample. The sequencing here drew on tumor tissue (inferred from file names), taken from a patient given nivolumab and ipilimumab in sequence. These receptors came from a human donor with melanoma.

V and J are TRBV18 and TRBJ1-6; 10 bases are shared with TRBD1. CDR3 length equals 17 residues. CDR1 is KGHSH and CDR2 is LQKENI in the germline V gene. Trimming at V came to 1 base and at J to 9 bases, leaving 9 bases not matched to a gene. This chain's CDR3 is CASSPRIDDRGLSPLHF. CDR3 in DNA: TGTGCCAGCTCACCACGTATTGACGACAGGGGGCTTTCACCCCTCCACTTT.

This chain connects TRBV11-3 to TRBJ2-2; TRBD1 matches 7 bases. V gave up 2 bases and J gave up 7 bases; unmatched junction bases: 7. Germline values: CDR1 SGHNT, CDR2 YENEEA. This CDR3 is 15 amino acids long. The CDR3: CASSLRRQGGGELFF. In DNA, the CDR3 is TGTGCCAGCAGCTTACGGAGACAGGGTGGCGGGGAGCTGTTTTTT.

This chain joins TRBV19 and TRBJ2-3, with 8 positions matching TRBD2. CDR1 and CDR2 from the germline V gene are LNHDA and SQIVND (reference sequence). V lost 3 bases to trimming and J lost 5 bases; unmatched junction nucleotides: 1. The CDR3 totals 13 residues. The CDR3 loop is CASSILAGDTQYF. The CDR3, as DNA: TGTGCCAGTAGTATCCTAGCGGGAGATACGCAGTATTTT.

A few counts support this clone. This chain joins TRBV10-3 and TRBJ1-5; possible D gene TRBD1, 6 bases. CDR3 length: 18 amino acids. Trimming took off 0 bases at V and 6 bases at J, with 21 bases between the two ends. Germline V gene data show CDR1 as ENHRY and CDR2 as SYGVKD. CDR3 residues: CAISESDVGGGAFQPQHF. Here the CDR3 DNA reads TGTGCCATCAGTGAGTCGGACGTGGGGGGGGGCGCGTTTCAGCCCCAGCATTTT.

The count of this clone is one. This CDR3 is CASRAGTANQPQHF. Here the CDR3 DNA reads TGTGCCAGTAGGGCCGGGACAGCGAATCAGCCCCAGCATTTT. V gene TRBV19 combines with J gene TRBJ1-5, with 7 bases identical to TRBD1. J gave up 4 bases and V 6 bases, and 6 bases lay outside the gene matches. CDR1 is LNHDA, CDR2 SQIVND, per germline (reference sequence). This CDR3 region has 14 residues.

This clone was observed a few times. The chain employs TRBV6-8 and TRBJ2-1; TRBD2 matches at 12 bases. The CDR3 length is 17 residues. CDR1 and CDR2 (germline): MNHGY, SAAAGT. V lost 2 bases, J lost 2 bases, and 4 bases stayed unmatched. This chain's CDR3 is CASSYRTSGTTYNEQFF. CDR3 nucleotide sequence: TGTGCCAGCAGTTACCGGACTAGCGGGACCACCTACAATGAGCAGTTCTTC.

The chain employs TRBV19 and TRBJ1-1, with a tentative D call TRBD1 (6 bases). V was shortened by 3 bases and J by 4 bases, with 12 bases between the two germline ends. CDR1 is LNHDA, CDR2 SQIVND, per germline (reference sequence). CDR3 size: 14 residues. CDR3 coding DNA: TGTGCCAGTAGTATTGGGGGCTCGGGCACTGAAGCTTTCTTT. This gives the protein CASSIGGSGTEAFF.

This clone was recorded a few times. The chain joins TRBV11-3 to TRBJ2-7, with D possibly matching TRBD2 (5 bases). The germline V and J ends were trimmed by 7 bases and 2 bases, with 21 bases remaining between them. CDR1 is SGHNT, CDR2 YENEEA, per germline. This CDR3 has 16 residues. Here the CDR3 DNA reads TGTGCCAGCAAGCCCCCCGGGGTGAGCGCCACCTACGAGCAGTACTTC. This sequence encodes CASKPPGVSATYEQYF. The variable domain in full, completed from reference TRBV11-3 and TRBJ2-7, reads EAGVVQSPRYKIIEKKQPVAFWCNPISGHNTLYWYLQNLGQGPELLIRYENEEAVDDSQLPKDRFSAERLKGVDSTLKIQPAELGDSAVYLCASKPPGVSATYEQYFGPGTRLTVT.

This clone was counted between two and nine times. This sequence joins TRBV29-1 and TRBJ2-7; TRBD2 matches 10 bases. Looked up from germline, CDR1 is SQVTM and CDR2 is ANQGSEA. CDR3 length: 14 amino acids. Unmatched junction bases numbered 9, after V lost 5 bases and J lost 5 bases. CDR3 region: CSVLVGTSDDEQYF. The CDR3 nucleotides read TGCAGCGTTCTCGTGGGGACTAGCGACGACGAGCAGTACTTC.

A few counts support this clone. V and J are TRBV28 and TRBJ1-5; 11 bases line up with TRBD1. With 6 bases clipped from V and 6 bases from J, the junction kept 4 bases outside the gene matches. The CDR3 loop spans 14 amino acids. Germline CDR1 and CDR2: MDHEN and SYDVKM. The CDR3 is CASRLGTGGQPQHF. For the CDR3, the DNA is TGTGCCAGCAGACTAGGGACAGGGGGTCAGCCCCAGCATTTT.

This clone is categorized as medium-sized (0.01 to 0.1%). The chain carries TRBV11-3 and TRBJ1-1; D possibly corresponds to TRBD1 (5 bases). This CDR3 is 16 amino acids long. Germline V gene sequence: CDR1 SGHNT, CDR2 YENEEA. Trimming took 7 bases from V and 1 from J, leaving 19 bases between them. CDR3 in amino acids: CASTSRRGVRNTEAFF. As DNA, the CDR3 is TGTGCCAGCACCTCCCGCAGAGGGGTCCGGAACACTGAAGCTTTCTTT.

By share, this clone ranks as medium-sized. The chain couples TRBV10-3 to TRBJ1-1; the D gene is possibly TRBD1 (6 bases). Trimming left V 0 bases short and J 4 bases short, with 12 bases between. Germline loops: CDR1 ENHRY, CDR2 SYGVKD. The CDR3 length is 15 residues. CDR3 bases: TGTGCCATCAGTGAGTCAGGGGGGCTGGTCACTGAAGCTTTCTTT. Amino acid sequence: CAISESGGLVTEAFF.

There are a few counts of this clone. Written as DNA, the CDR3 is TGTGCCAGCAGTGCCGGATGGTACGGGACTAGCGGCTACGAGCAGTACTTC. Its protein is CASSAGWYGTSGYEQYF. The chain carries TRBV28 and TRBJ2-7; TRBD2 agrees at 11 bases. Germline loops: CDR1 MDHEN, CDR2 SYDVKM. This CDR3 has 17 amino acids. Trimming cost V 5 bases and J 3 bases; bases outside gene matches: 12.

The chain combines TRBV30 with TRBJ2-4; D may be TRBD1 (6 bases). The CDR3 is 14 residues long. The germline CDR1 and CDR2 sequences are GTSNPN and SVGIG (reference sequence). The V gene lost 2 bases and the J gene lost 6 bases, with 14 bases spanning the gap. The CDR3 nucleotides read TGTGCCTGGAGTATAGGGGGAGAGCTAAACATTCAGTACTTC. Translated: CAWSIGGELNIQYF.